The entry below describes one T cell receptor beta chain. This sample is part of a study of blood T cell repertoires in COVID-19. Repertoires were generated with immunoSEQ multiplex PCR, while TCRdb's copy carries only in-frame clones and drops some. The sample has over 300,000 clones; approximately 90% are singletons. Each recovered donor of Cohort 3 presented with two negative PCRs, clearance, or symptom resolution. The CDR3 runs 18 residues. V gave up 5 bases and J gave up 1 base; unmatched junction bases: 14. CDR1 is MNHNY, CDR2 SVGAGI, per germline (reference sequence). The source material was PBMCs or T cells enriched from blood (not recorded which). This TCR was recovered from a woman aged 18-29 years who had recovered from COVID-19. V usage is TRBV6-6 and J usage is TRBJ2-4; TRBD1 matches at 7 bases. CDR3 in amino acids: CASSRFGQAPAAKNIQYF. CDR3 bases: TGTGCCAGCAGTCGATTTGGACAGGCCCCAGCGGCCAAAAACATTCAGTACTTC.